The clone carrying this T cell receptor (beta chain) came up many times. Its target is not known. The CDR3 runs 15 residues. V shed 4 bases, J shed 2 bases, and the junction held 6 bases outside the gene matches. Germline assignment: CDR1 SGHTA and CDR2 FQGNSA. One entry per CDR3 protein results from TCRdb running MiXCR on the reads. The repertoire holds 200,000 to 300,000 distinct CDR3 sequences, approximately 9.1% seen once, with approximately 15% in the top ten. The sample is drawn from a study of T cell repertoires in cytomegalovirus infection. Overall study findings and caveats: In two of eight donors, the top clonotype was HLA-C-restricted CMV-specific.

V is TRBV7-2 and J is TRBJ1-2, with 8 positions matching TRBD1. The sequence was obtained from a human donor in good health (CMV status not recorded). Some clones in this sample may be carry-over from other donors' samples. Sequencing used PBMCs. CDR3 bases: TGTGCCAGCAGCTATCTTAGGGACAGGAACTATGGCTACACCTTC. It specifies CASSYLRDRNYGYTF.